A single TCR beta chain is shown here with its context. The antigen remains unidentified. The data stem from a study of OX40 agonist ivuxolimab in advanced cancers. Study background: Melanoma, hepatocellular carcinoma, head and neck or renal cell cancer occurred in dose-escalation patients. Mean age around 60 years, range roughly 20 to 85; around 80% male.

General observations from the study: Both CD4+ and CD8+ T cell populations in blood had undergone clonal expansion by week 6 at 0.1 to 3.0 mg/kg.

Clones were read by immunoSEQ multiplex PCR, and TCRdb kept only the in-frame ones, dropping some. The repertoire has tens of thousands of clones, around nine tenths of them found once; the top ten carry approximately 0.38%. The ends were cut back, 7 bases at V and 5 bases at J, with 12 bases in the middle. CDR1 and CDR2 (germline): SNHLY, FYNNEI. This CDR3 region has 13 residues. The cohort excluded patients with autoimmune disease history or systemic immunosuppression. This rearrangement joins TRBV2 to TRBJ1-5; unclear D gene. The material sequenced was CD4+ or CD8+ T cells sorted from blood, taken in a trial of the OX40 agonist ivuxolimab. The sequence derives from an adult with an advanced solid tumor such as melanoma, head and neck, liver or kidney cancer. CDR3 sequence reads: CASNPGEDQPQHF. CDR3 sequence (DNA): TGTGCCAGCAATCCAGGTGAGGATCAGCCCCAGCATTTT.